This is a list of T cell receptor beta chains from one sample in a study of cytomegalovirus exposure and HLA in healthy donors. The protocol was immunoSEQ multiplex PCR, while the TCRdb copy is restricted to in-frame clones and leaves out a portion. Here the sample spans some 150,000 clones, around nine tenths being singletons. The sample consisted of PBMCs. The source of these receptors is a man between 18 and 29 years old in good health and CMV-seronegative. The CDR3 runs from the conserved cysteine through the conserved F or W. D genes are given only for firm matches. Some rows have no size entry. The others give once, few or many, or a class for an expanded clone.

TRBD1,TRBJ1-4,once,TRBV29-1,TGCAGCGTTCTCCTGACAGGGGGCGATGAAAAACTGTTTTTT,CSVLLTGGDEKLFF
NA,TRBJ1-2,once,TRBV29-1,TGCAGCGTTGAAGGGACACCTGGGAACTATGGCTACACCTTC,CSVEGTPGNYGYTF
NA,TRBJ2-7,NA,TRBV5-1,TGCGCCAGCCACTGCGAGCAGTACTTC,CASHCEQYF
NA,TRBJ2-5,once,TRBV27,TGTGCCAGCAGTGCGCAGGGCAACAAGAGAACCCAGTACTTC,CASSAQGNKRTQYF
NA,TRBJ2-7,NA,TRBV18,TGTGCCAGCTCCACCAACCCCTTGGGGCCCGGCACCACCTACGAGCAGTACTTC,CASSTNPLGPGTTYEQYF
TRBD2,TRBJ2-7,NA,TRBV7-9,TGTGCCAGCAGCTTTATCGAGCGGGAGTACTCCTACGAGCAGTACTTC,CASSFIEREYSYEQYF
NA,TRBJ1-1,NA,TRBV4-3,TGCGCCAGCAGCCTGAGACGGGAGAACACTGAAGCTTTCTTT,CASSLRRENTEAFF
NA,TRBJ2-5,NA,TRBV5-6,TGTGCCAGCAGCCCCATGGGGCGTGAAGAGACCCAGTACTTC,CASSPMGREETQYF
NA,TRBJ2-7,once,TRBV6-1,TGTGCCAGCAGTGAAAGCGGTCCTTTCTACGAGCAGTACTTC,CASSESGPFYEQYF
TRBD2,TRBJ2-7,NA,TRBV7-2,TGTGCCAGCAGCCCGATCGCCGCCAGCGGGAGGAGGGGCAACGAGCAGTACTTC,CASSPIAASGRRGNEQYF
NA,TRBJ2-1,NA,TRBV14,TGTGCCAGCAGCCAATCGCTAGCGTTTAGCTCCTACAATGAGCAGTTCTTC,CASSQSLAFSSYNEQFF
NA,TRBJ2-5,NA,TRBV25-1,TGTGCCAGCCAACCGGGGAACCAAGAGACCCAGTACTTC,CASQPGNQETQYF
TRBD2,TRBJ2-7,NA,TRBV19,TGTGCCAGTAAACTAGCGGGAGTAGGCTTCTACGAGCAGTACTTC,CASKLAGVGFYEQYF
NA,TRBJ1-1,NA,TRBV13,TGTGCCAGCAACGCACAGGCGAACACTGAAGCTTTCTTT,CASNAQANTEAFF
NA,TRBJ1-2,few,TRBV10-1,TGCGCCAGCAGTGGGGCAGTCGGCGGCTACACCTTC,CASSGAVGGYTF
NA,TRBJ2-2,NA,TRBV29-1,TGCAGCGTTACCCCCGCGGGGCAAGGCGGGGAGCTGTTTTTT,CSVTPAGQGGELFF
TRBD1,TRBJ2-5,NA,TRBV18,TGTGCCAGCTCACCGGGACAGCTTCAAGAGACCCAGTACTTC,CASSPGQLQETQYF
TRBD2,TRBJ2-5,NA,TRBV7-8,TGTGCCAGCAGCTTATCTAGCGGGGGAAAAGAGACCCAGTACTTC,CASSLSSGGKETQYF
TRBD1,TRBJ1-5,NA,TRBV19,TGTGCCAGTAGTCCTCAACAGGGGAATCAGCCCCAGCATTTT,CASSPQQGNQPQHF
TRBD2,TRBJ2-7,few,TRBV6-1,TGTGCCAGCAGTGAAATCGTAGCGGGAAGGGACGAGCAGTACTTC,CASSEIVAGRDEQYF
TRBD1,TRBJ1-2,NA,TRBV5-1,TGCGCCAGCAGCTCAACCCGTGGACAGGTAGACAACTATGGCTACACCTTC,CASSSTRGQVDNYGYTF
NA,TRBJ2-3,NA,TRBV6-5,TGTGCCAGCAGTTTTTCGGGAGATACGCAGTATTTT,CASSFSGDTQYF
TRBD1,TRBJ1-2,NA,TRBV23-1,TGCGCCAGCAGTCAATTCCGGGACAGCCTCCTGATTGACTATGGCTACACCTTC,CASSQFRDSLLIDYGYTF
TRBD2,TRBJ2-3,NA,TRBV7-2,TGTGCCAGCAGCCCACAGGGACTAGCGGTGCAGTATTTT,CASSPQGLAVQYF
NA,TRBJ1-1,NA,TRBV5-1,TGCGCCAGCAGCTTGGGAGCCCATGGTGGCACTGAAGCTTTCTTT,CASSLGAHGGTEAFF
TRBD2,TRBJ2-2,NA,TRBV7-2,TGTGCCAGCAGCTTATCTAGCGGTTACACCGGGGAGCTGTTTTTT,CASSLSSGYTGELFF
NA,TRBJ1-3,NA,TRBV6-5,TGTGCCAGCAGTTTGACGCGGGGAGACACCATATATTTT,CASSLTRGDTIYF
NA,TRBJ2-5,NA,TRBV2,TGTGCCAGCAGTTTAGAAGAAGAGACCCAGTACTTC,CASSLEEETQYF
NA,TRBJ1-1,NA,TRBV18,TGTGCCAGCTCACCTCAAGGGCTGGGGGGGGAAGCTTTCTTT,CASSPQGLGGEAFF
NA,TRBJ2-1,NA,TRBV2,TGTGCCAGCAGTCACTCCCAGGCCGGGACAATTTACAATGAGCAGTTCTTC,CASSHSQAGTIYNEQFF
NA,TRBJ2-3,NA,TRBV27,TGTGCCAGCAGTTTTTCGACTTACAGGGTAACCAACACAGATACGCAGTATTTT,CASSFSTYRVTNTDTQYF
TRBD1,TRBJ1-1,NA,TRBV4-1,TGCGCCAGCAGCCAACCGACAGGGCGGAACACTGAAGCTTTCTTT,CASSQPTGRNTEAFF
TRBD1,TRBJ1-1,NA,TRBV5-6,TGTTTTTTTGGGGACAGGGGGTTTGGGGATGAAGCTTTCTTT,CFFGDRGFGDEAFF
NA,TRBJ2-1,NA,TRBV29-1,TGCAGCGTTGAGGAGCGGGACAATGAGCAGTTCTTC,CSVEERDNEQFF
NA,TRBJ2-5,NA,TRBV11-3,TGTGCCAGCAGCTTAGGAGGGGACATCCAAGAGACCCAGTACTTC,CASSLGGDIQETQYF
NA,TRBJ2-1,once,TRBV28,TGTGCCAGCAGTTTGCCCCTGACTGGTAATGAGCAGTTCTTC,CASSLPLTGNEQFF
TRBD1,TRBJ2-5,NA,TRBV28,TGTGCCAGCAGCGGACAGGGGACACTTGAAGAGACCCAGTACTTC,CASSGQGTLEETQYF
NA,TRBJ1-1,NA,TRBV14,TGTGCCAGCAGCCCCGTCGGGACAAGAGCTTTCTTT,CASSPVGTRAFF
TRBD2,TRBJ2-2,few,TRBV10-1,TGCGCCAGCAGTGAGAGACTAGCGGGACCTGAGGAGCTGTTTTTT,CASSERLAGPEELFF
TRBD1,TRBJ1-3,NA,TRBV5-1,TGCGCCAGCGGACAGGGCATCTCTGGAAACACCATATATTTT,CASGQGISGNTIYF
TRBD2,TRBJ2-5,NA,TRBV7-7,TGTGCTAGCAGCCCCTCTAGCGGGGAAAACCAAGAGACCCAGTACTTC,CASSPSSGENQETQYF
TRBD2,TRBJ2-7,NA,TRBV7-9,TGTGCCAGCAGCTCCTGGACTAGCGGGAGGGCCTACGAGCAGTACTTC,CASSSWTSGRAYEQYF
TRBD1,TRBJ2-3,NA,TRBV27,TGTGCCAGCAGTTCGACAGGGAGCACAGATACGCAGTATTTT,CASSSTGSTDTQYF
TRBD2,TRBJ2-7,once,TRBV27,TGTGCCAGCAGTGAGTTAGCGGGAGGCTACGAGCAGTACTTC,CASSELAGGYEQYF
NA,TRBJ2-1,NA,TRBV19,TGTGCCAGTAGTAAGCTCTTGGGGCCGAGCTCCTACAATGAGCAGTTCTTC,CASSKLLGPSSYNEQFF
NA,TRBJ2-5,NA,TRBV7-7,TGTGCTAGCAGCTTAGACAGGCAAGAGACCCAGTACTTC,CASSLDRQETQYF
NA,TRBJ1-4,NA,TRBV25-1,TGTGCCAGCAGTGAAATGACAGTTGATGCAACTAATGAAAAACTGTTTTTT,CASSEMTVDATNEKLFF
TRBD1,TRBJ1-5,NA,TRBV6-1,TGTGCCAGCAGTGAAGGTATTAAAGGGACAGCAGGTCAGCCCCAGCATTTT,CASSEGIKGTAGQPQHF
TRBD2,TRBJ2-1,NA,TRBV27,TGTGCCAGCAGTGTAACCGGGACTAGCGGGATCATGGGACAGTTCTTC,CASSVTGTSGIMGQFF
TRBD1,TRBJ2-3,NA,TRBV11-2,TGTGCCAGCAGCTTGCTCAGGGGGAGCGGCACAGATACGCAGTATTTT,CASSLLRGSGTDTQYF
NA,TRBJ1-2,NA,TRBV28,TGTGCCAGCAGTTCGGGAATCCAGAGCTACACCTTC,CASSSGIQSYTF
NA,TRBJ1-2,NA,TRBV2,TGTGCCAGCAGTGCGGGTGAGGGTTCCGGCTACACCTTC,CASSAGEGSGYTF
NA,TRBJ1-4,NA,TRBV6-6,TGTGCCAGCAGTTACCAGACAGGAAATGAAAAACTGTTTTTT,CASSYQTGNEKLFF
NA,TRBJ1-1,NA,TRBV29-1,TGCAGCGTGGAGCCGAGGTGGGTCACTGAAGCTTTCTTT,CSVEPRWVTEAFF
NA,TRBJ2-3,NA,TRBV5-1,TGCGCCAGCAGCTTCGGGGGTCCACAAGGGGATACGCAGTATTTT,CASSFGGPQGDTQYF
TRBD2,TRBJ2-5,NA,TRBV2,TGTGCCAGCAGCCTAGGACTAGCGGGAGGGCCGGTGCAAGAGACCCAGTACTTC,CASSLGLAGGPVQETQYF
NA,TRBJ2-3,NA,TRBV6-1,TGTGCCAGCAGTGAAGCGCCTTACTCCACAGATACGCAGTATTTT,CASSEAPYSTDTQYF